This T cell receptor (beta chain) was identified during a study of STAT3 mutations in large granular lymphocyte leukemia. Broader study findings: At least one immunodominant TCR beta clonotype appeared in every T-cell large granular lymphocyte leukemia patient. All newly emerging clones after therapy were STAT3 wild type.

Sequencing used immunoSEQ multiplex PCR; TCRdb keeps in-frame clones, though not all of them. The table shows 15,000 to 19,000 clones, with 92% occurring only once. Note on this clone: Its antigen is undetermined.

The CDR3 consists of 15 residues. CDR1 SGHNT and CDR2 YYREEE come from the germline V gene (reference sequence). Trimming took off 4 bases at V and 4 bases at J, with 17 bases between the two ends. Sequenced: peripheral blood mononuclear cells. The receptor was isolated from a woman aged 50 to 60 with T-cell large granular lymphocyte leukemia. Some clones in this sample may be carry-over from other donors' samples. This chain links TRBV5-4 with TRBJ1-1, with D unclear. The CDR3 protein is CASSPFDRSGTEAFF. The CDR3, as DNA: TGTGCCAGCAGCCCCTTTGATAGGTCCGGCACTGAAGCTTTCTTT. The whole variable domain, filled in from reference TRBV5-4 and TRBJ1-1, reads ETGVTQSPTHLIKTRGQQVTLRCSSQSGHNTVSWYQQALGQGPQFIFQYYREEENGRGNFPPRFSGLQFPNYSSELNVNALELDDSALYLCASSPFDRSGTEAFFGQGTRLTVV.